The entry below describes one T cell receptor beta chain. The antigen remains unidentified. J lost 4 bases, V lost 7 bases, and 18 bases had no gene match. The CDR3 runs 18 residues. Germline V gene data show CDR1 as SGHRS and CDR2 as YFSETQ. This specimen belongs to a study of blood T cells in healthy people across ages. Study outcomes and limitations: Observed TCR beta diversity per million T cells went down as age went up. This fall followed a roughly linear course with age.

Each donor had ten milliliters of peripheral blood drawn. At least 5.5 micrograms of total RNA were extracted per sample. The second PCR ran about 6 to 12 cycles with a sample-barcoded 5' primer and J-beta primers. Via MiXCR, TCRdb re-called the 5' RACE reads, giving one row per CDR3 protein. Of 1.5 million to 2 million distinct CDR3 sequences listed, about 28% are singletons. The material sequenced was blood. The source is a woman in her twenties or thirties in good health. The chain uses TRBV5-1 and TRBJ2-7, with TRBD1 matching 12 bases. The CDR3 loop is CASAPGQGAPGGLYEQYF. The CDR3 nucleotides are TGCGCCAGCGCTCCGGGACAGGGGGCGCCGGGGGGACTATACGAGCAGTACTTC.